This T cell receptor beta chain was sequenced during a study of blood T cell repertoires in COVID-19. Overall study: Samples came from the United States, Italy and Spain, spanning acute and convalescent COVID-19. T cells, B-cell-depleted T cells, or PBMCs provided the cDNA or gDNA that served as material.

Germline assignment: CDR1 MGHDK and CDR2 SYGVNS. The V end lost 8 bases, the J end lost 0 bases, and 14 bases lay between the germline ends. The CDR3 consists of 15 residues. Methods used by the authors: Reference gene primer amplification gave nucleated cell count estimates. The assay was immunoSEQ multiplex PCR, and TCRdb's table has in-frame clones only and misses some. The V and J calls and the clone size are those of that table, but D and trimming were determined from the DNA. The sample records roughly 200,000 clones, roughly 80% being singletons. The sequencing input was peripheral blood. The TCR comes from a human donor in a cohort sampled during active COVID-19. V gene TRBV25-1 combines with J gene TRBJ1-3, with a tentative D call TRBD1 (5 bases). CDR3 bases: TGTGCCAGCGGGGTCGACAGCCCCTCTGGAAACACCATATATTTT. As protein: CASGVDSPSGNTIYF.